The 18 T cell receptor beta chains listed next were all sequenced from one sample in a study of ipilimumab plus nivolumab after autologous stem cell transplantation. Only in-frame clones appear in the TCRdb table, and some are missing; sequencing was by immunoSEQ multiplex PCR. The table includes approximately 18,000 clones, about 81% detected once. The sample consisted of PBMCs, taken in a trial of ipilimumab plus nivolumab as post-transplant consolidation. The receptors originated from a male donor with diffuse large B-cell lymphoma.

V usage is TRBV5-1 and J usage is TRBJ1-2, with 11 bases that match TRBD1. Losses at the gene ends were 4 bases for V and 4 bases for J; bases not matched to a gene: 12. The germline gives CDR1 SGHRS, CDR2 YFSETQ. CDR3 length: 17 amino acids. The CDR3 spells CASSPEAGTGGIYGYTF. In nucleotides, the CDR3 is TGCGCCAGCAGCCCCGAAGCCGGGACAGGGGGAATCTATGGCTACACCTTC.

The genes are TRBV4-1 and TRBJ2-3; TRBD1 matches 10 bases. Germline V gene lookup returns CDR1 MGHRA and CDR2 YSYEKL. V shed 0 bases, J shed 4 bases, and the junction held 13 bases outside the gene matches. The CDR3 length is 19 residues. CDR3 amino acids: CASSQDALGGTGDPDTQYF. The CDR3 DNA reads TGCGCCAGCAGCCAAGACGCCCTAGGGGGGACAGGGGACCCAGATACGCAGTATTTT.

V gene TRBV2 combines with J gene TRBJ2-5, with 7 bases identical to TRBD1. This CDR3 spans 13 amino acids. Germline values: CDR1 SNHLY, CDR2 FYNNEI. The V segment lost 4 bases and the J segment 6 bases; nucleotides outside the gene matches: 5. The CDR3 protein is CASSVDREKTQYF. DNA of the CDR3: TGTGCCAGCAGTGTCGACAGGGAAAAGACCCAGTACTTC.

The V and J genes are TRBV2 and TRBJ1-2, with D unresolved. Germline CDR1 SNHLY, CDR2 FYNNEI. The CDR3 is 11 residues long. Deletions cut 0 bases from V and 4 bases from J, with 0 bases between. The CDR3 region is CASSEAYGYTF. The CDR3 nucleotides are TGTGCCAGCAGTGAAGCCTATGGCTACACCTTC.

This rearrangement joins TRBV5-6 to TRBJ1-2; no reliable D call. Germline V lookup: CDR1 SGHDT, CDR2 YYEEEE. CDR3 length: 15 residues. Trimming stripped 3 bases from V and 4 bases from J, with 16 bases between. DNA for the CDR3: TGTGCCAGCAGCTCTTGGGGAGATACCCTCTATGGCTACACCTTC. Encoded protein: CASSSWGDTLYGYTF. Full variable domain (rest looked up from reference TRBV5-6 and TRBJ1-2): DAGVTQSPTHLIKTRGQQVTLRCSPKSGHDTVSWYQQALGQGPQFIFQYYEEEERQRGNFPDRFSGHQFPNYSSELNVNALLLGDSALYLCASSSWGDTLYGYTFGSGTRLTVV.

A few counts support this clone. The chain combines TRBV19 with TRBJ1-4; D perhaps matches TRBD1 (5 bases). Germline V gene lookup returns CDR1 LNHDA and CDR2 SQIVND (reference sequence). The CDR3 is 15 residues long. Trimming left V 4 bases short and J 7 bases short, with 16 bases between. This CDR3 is CASSSQGLFPEKLFF. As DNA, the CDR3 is TGTGCCAGTAGTAGCCAGGGACTTTTCCCTGAAAAACTGTTTTTT.

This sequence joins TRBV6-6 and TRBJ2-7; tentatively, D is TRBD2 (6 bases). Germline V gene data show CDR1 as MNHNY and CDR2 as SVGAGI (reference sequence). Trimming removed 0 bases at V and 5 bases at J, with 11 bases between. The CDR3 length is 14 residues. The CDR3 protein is CASSYSERGDEQYF. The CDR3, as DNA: TGTGCCAGCAGTTACTCCGAGCGCGGGGACGAGCAGTACTTC.

The CDR3 is CASSLSSYSGGTKETQYF. The CDR3 coding sequence is TGTGCCAGCAGTTTATCTTCCTACAGCGGGGGGACCAAAGAGACCCAGTACTTC. The gene calls are TRBV27 and TRBJ2-5; 9 positions match TRBD2. V lost 0 bases and J lost 3; bases outside the gene matches: 11. Germline V gene sequence: CDR1 MNHEY, CDR2 SMNVEV (reference sequence). This CDR3 comprises 18 residues.

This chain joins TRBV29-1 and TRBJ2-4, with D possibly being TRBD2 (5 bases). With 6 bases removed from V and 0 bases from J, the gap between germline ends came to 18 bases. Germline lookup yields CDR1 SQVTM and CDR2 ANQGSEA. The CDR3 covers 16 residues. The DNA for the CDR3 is TGCAGCGTGGTGGACTCGAAAGGAGAAGCCAAAAACATTCAGTACTTC. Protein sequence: CSVVDSKGEAKNIQYF.

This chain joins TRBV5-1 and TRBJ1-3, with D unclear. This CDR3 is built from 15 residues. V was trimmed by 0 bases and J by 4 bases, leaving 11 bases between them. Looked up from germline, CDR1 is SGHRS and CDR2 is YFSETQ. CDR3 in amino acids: CASSLAGQPGNTIYF. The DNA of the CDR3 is TGCGCCAGCAGCTTGGCCGGGCAGCCAGGAAACACCATATATTTT.

The DNA for the CDR3 is TGCGCCAGCAGCTTACTGACAGGGATGACAGATACGCAGTATTTT. It translates to CASSLLTGMTDTQYF. The chain is built from TRBV5-1 and TRBJ2-3, with TRBD1 matching 7 bases. The CDR3 runs to 15 residues. Trimming at V came to 2 bases and at J to 3 bases, leaving 6 bases not matched to a gene. Germline lookup yields CDR1 SGHRS and CDR2 YFSETQ. Together with reference TRBV5-1 and TRBJ2-3, the CDR3 gives the full variable domain: KAGVTQTPRYLIKTRGQQVTLSCSPISGHRSVSWYQQTPGQGLQFLFEYFSETQRNKGNFPGRFSGRQFSNSRSEMNVSTLELGDSALYLCASSLLTGMTDTQYFGPGTRLTVL.

In DNA, the CDR3 is TGCGCCAGCAGCTTGGCTCGCGGGGACTCCTACAATGAGCAGTTCTTC. This gives the protein CASSLARGDSYNEQFF. The V and J genes are TRBV5-1 and TRBJ2-1, with a tentative D call TRBD2 (6 bases). The V gene lost 0 bases and the J gene lost 0 bases, with 10 bases spanning the gap. This CDR3 spans 16 amino acids. Germline V lookup: CDR1 SGHRS, CDR2 YFSETQ.

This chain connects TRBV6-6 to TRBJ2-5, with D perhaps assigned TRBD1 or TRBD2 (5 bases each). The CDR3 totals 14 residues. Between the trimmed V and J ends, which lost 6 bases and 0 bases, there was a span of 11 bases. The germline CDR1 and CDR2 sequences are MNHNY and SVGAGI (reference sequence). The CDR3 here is CASRPRGYQETQYF. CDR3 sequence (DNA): TGTGCCAGCAGGCCGAGGGGCTACCAAGAGACCCAGTACTTC.

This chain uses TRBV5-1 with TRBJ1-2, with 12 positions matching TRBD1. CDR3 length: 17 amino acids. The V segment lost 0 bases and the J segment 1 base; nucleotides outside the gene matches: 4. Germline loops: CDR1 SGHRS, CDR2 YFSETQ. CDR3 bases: TGCGCCAGCAGCTTGGCCTGGGACAGGGGGCTTAACTATGGCTACACCTTC. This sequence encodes CASSLAWDRGLNYGYTF.

CDR3 sequence reads: CASSLGGLAGSETQYF. The CDR3 nucleotides are TGTGCCAGCAGCTTAGGCGGTCTAGCGGGGAGCGAGACCCAGTACTTC. This chain connects TRBV7-6 to TRBJ2-5, with 9 bases aligning to TRBD2. The CDR3 length is 16 residues. Looked up from germline, CDR1 is SGHVS and CDR2 is FNYEAQ. J gave up 5 bases and V 1 base, and 8 bases lay outside the gene matches.

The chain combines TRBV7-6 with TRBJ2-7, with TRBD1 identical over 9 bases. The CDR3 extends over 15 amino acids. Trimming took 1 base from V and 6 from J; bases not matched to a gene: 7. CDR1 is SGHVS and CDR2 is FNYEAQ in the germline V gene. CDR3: CASSLGGQGAGEQYF. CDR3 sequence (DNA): TGTGCCAGCAGCTTAGGGGGACAGGGTGCGGGCGAGCAGTACTTC.

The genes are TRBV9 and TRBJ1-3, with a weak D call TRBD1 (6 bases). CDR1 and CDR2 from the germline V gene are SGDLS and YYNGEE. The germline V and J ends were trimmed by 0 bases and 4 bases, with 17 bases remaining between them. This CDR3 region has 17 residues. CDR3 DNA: TGTGCCAGCAGCGTAGGCCCCGCGGGGGCAGGGGGAAACACCATATATTTT. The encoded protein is CASSVGPAGAGGNTIYF.

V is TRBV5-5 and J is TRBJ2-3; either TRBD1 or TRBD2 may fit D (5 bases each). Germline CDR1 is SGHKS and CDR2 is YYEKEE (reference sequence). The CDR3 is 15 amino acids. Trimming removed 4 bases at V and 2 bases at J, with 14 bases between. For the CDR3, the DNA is TGTGCCAGCAGCCTTACGGGACCACTCACAGATACGCAGTATTTT. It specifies CASSLTGPLTDTQYF.